This T cell receptor (beta chain) was recorded in a study of regulatory T cells in long-lasting Graves disease. Study-wide background: Less than 3 months of antithyroid drugs had been taken by newly diagnosed Graves' patients.

This clonotype was found many times. The CDR3 is 18 amino acids. The germline CDR1 and CDR2 sequences are MNHEY and SVGEGT. V gave up 6 bases and J gave up 0 bases, with 22 bases separating them. Time point indicated: newly diagnosed GD, antithyroid drugs for less than 3 months. The TCR library was prepared using RNA isolated from PBMCs. Patients all came to the study from an endocrinology department in Xi'an, China. Relying on iRepertoire HTBI primers and Arm-PCR of CDR3 regions, the team built TCR beta libraries. Each CDR3 protein is one row after TCRdb ran MiXCR on the multiplex PCR reads. The profile shows 380,000 or so distinct CDR3 sequences, around 15% of them singletons. These sequences were also reported in another study, on T cells in Graves' hyperthyroidism and ophthalmopathy. As reported in that work: Most clonotypes expanded in thyroid above 0.001 were likewise present in blood.

This receptor was taken from a woman in her late teens or twenties with Graves disease. The sample in question was peripheral blood mononuclear cells (PBMCs), obtained at new diagnosis, from a patient treated with antithyroid drugs. The chain recombines TRBV6-2 or TRBV6-3 with TRBJ2-3; D is undetermined. CDR3 loop: CASSAIWGRSRSTDTQYF. CDR3 coding DNA: TGTGCCAGCAGCGCGATCTGGGGAAGATCGCGGAGCACAGATACGCAGTATTTT.